This T cell receptor beta chain was recorded in a study of control samples from healthy donors and cancer patients. The CDR3 extends over 15 amino acids. Germline values: CDR1 SGHRS, CDR2 YFSETQ. Trimming took 0 bases from V and 2 from J, leaving 10 bases between them. Method: immunoSEQ multiplex PCR; TCRdb's copy keeps in-frame clones and lacks some. Of just under 150,000 clones listed, 80% to 95% are singletons. The specimen was blood. This receptor was obtained from a man aged 25-45 years in good health. This chain links TRBV5-1 with TRBJ2-3; D tentatively fits TRBD1 or TRBD2 (5 bases each). CDR3 DNA: TGCGCCAGCAGCTTGGGAGGGGTCCCCACAGATACGCAGTATTTT. It codes for CASSLGGVPTDTQYF.